This T cell receptor (beta chain) was obtained from a study of cytomegalovirus exposure and HLA in healthy donors. 60 Vbeta and 13 Jbeta primers were used in PCR. Clones were sequenced by immunoSEQ multiplex PCR, and TCRdb holds only the in-frame ones, with some missing. The top ten clones hold 1.5% to 2% of a sample with about 200,000 clones, nearly 80% of them seen once. As regards this clone: The antigen is not known.

Study outcomes and limitations: DRB1 had the most TCR associations and HLA-C the fewest, a later analysis found, with rates varying by HLA locus.

The V gene lost 4 bases and the J gene lost 6 bases, with 6 bases spanning the gap. Germline V gene data show CDR1 as ENHRY and CDR2 as SYGVKD. CDR3 length: 12 amino acids. The sequence was collected from a male donor in good health and CMV-seronegative. Sequences were obtained from PBMCs. The V call is TRBV10-3, the J call TRBJ2-2; D not resolved. The CDR3 sequence: CAISAVAGELFF. CDR3 DNA sequence: TGTGCCATCAGTGCGGTGGCCGGGGAGCTGTTTTTT.